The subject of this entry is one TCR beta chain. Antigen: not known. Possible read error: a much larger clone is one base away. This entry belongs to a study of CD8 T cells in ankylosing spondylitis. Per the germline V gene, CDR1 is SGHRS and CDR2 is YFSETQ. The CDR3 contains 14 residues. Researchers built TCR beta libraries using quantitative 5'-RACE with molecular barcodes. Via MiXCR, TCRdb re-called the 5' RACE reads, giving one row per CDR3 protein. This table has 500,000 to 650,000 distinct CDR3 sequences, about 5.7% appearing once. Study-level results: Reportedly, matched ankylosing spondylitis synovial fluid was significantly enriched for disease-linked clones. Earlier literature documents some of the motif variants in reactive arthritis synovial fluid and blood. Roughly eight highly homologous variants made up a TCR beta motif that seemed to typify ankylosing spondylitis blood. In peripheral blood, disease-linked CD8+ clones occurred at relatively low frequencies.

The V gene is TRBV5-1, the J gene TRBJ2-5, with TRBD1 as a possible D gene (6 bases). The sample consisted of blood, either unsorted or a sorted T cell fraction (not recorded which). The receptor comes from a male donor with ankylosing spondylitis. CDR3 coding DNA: TGCGCCAGCAGCTTGGCCCGGACAGAAGAGATCCAGTACTTC. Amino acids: CASSLARTEEIQYF.